This TCR beta chain was sequenced for a study of a mutant IDH1 vaccine in newly diagnosed glioma. Study information: Beginning 4-6 weeks after radiotherapy alone, or with temozolomide cycles, vaccination took place. Before enrollment, the patients had been treated with radiotherapy alone, temozolomide alone, or both together. Most of them had received both. Study findings and constraints: Changes in top peripheral clonotypes did not appear linked to pseudoprogression.

The CDR3 runs 14 residues. V gave up 1 base and J gave up 5 bases, with 11 bases separating them. The germline CDR1 and CDR2 sequences are SGHAT and FQNNGV. Notes on this clone: Its matching antigen is unknown.

Sample time point: week 35, safety follow-up. Doses of 300 ug of mutant IDH1 20-mer peptide were given with topical imiquimod. Patients in the study were vaccinated eight times, receiving shots in weeks 1, 3, 5, 7, 11, 15, 19 and 23. Libraries were prepared by immunoSEQ multiplex PCR; TCRdb keeps only in-frame clonotypes and omits some of them. The sample comprises around 70,000 clones, around 87% of which are singletons, and about 2% rests with the top ten. Here the sequenced sample was PBMCs, taken from a glioma patient whose treatment included an IDH1 peptide vaccine. The V call is TRBV11-2, the J call TRBJ1-2; D is ambiguous. The receptor's source is a man in his thirties or forties with glioma. The DNA of the CDR3 is TGTGCCAGCAGCTTAGTGAGGCAGTCATATGGCTACACCTTC. Translated: CASSLVRQSYGYTF.